Listed below are T cell receptor beta chains from one sample, sequenced in a study of T cells in Graves' hyperthyroidism and ophthalmopathy. TCRdb processed the multiplex PCR reads anew with MiXCR; each CDR3 protein has one entry. This sample yields around 520,000 distinct CDR3 sequences, of which around a quarter are seen a single time; around 11% belongs to the top ten. Material: blood. The source is a woman in her thirties with Graves' ophthalmopathy. CDR3s include the opening cysteine and the closing phenylalanine or tryptophan. The D gene is left open where the match is weak. Expanded clones get a size class; other rows say once, few or many, or leave the size out.

j_call,v_call,d_call,clone_size,cdr3_aa,cdr3_nt
TRBJ1-2,TRBV6-5,-,many,CASRPDRPPYGYTF,TGTGCCAGCAGACCTGACAGGCCTCCCTATGGCTACACCTTC
TRBJ2-5,TRBV30,-,few,CAWSKQARETQYF,TGTGCCTGGAGTAAGCAGGCCCGAGAGACCCAGTACTTC
TRBJ1-5,TRBV20-1,-,many,CSAIRAASNQPQHF,TGCAGTGCTATTCGGGCGGCCAGCAATCAGCCCCAGCATTTT
TRBJ2-7,TRBV7-2,-,many,CASSSAGSGEQYF,TGTGCCAGCAGCTCAGCGGGCTCGGGGGAGCAGTACTTC
TRBJ2-7,TRBV7-2,-,few,CASSLFRGSIEQYF,TGTGCCAGCAGCTTATTTCGGGGGTCCATCGAGCAGTACTTC
TRBJ1-2,TRBV18,-,few,CASSYTDQSYGYTF,TGTGCCAGCTCATACACAGATCAGAGCTATGGCTACACCTTC
TRBJ1-3,TRBV27,TRBD1,many,CASRRQGPGNTIYF,TGTGCCAGCAGGAGACAGGGCCCAGGAAACACCATATATTTT
TRBJ1-1,TRBV2,TRBD1,many,CASLRQGAATEAFF,TGTGCCAGCTTAAGACAGGGAGCGGCCACTGAAGCTTTCTTT
TRBJ2-7,TRBV6-5,-,many,CASRPTTVPYEQYF,TGTGCCAGCAGGCCGACAACAGTTCCCTACGAGCAGTACTTC
TRBJ2-7,TRBV6-1,TRBD2,-,CASSEAPSGGIYEQYF,TGTGCCAGCAGTGAAGCGCCTAGCGGGGGTATTTACGAGCAGTACTTC
TRBJ2-7,TRBV7-2,TRBD2,many,CASSLGTSGGYEQYF,TGTGCCAGCAGCTTAGGGACTAGCGGGGGGTACGAGCAGTACTTC
TRBJ2-5,TRBV12-5,-,once,CASGLGRLLGTRETQYF,TGTGCTAGTGGTTTGGGACGACTCCTTGGTACCCGGGAGACCCAGTACTTC
TRBJ1-5,TRBV20-1,TRBD1,-,CSARGDRAPQPQHF,TGCAGTGCTAGAGGGGACAGGGCCCCTCAGCCCCAGCATTTT
TRBJ2-2,TRBV6-1,-,many,CASSRTETGELFF,TGTGCCAGCAGCAGGACTGAAACCGGGGAGCTGTTTTTT
TRBJ1-5,TRBV28,-,-,CASSLVGDRQPQHF,TGTGCCAGCAGTTTAGTGGGGGATAGACAGCCCCAGCATTTT
TRBJ1-5,TRBV6-4,-,-,CASSDGAKAEPQHF,TGTGCCAGCAGTGATGGAGCCAAGGCGGAGCCCCAGCATTTT
TRBJ2-5,TRBV24-1,TRBD2,-,CATSEAGEVETQYF,TGTGCCACCAGTGAGGCGGGGGAGGTGGAGACCCAGTACTTC
TRBJ1-5,TRBV10-3,-,many,CAISGRNNQPQHF,TGTGCCATCAGTGGGCGGAACAATCAGCCCCAGCATTTT
TRBJ1-5,TRBV2,-,many,CASAELGGNQPQHF,TGTGCCAGTGCCGAATTGGGTGGCAATCAGCCCCAGCATTTT
TRBJ2-6,TRBV5-4,-,-,CASSLDTRGGYTFGSGANVLTF,-
TRBJ1-3,TRBV7-8,-,few,CATPPYGAGNTIYF,TGTGCCACCCCCCCATACGGGGCTGGAAACACCATATATTTT
TRBJ1-2,TRBV6-2/TRBV6-3,-,many,CASRQGDGYTF,TGTGCCAGCAGACAGGGAGACGGCTACACCTTC
TRBJ1-5,TRBV20-1,-,few,CSASRVAQPQHF,TGCAGTGCTAGTAGGGTAGCGCAGCCCCAGCATTTT
TRBJ2-7,TRBV7-9,-,few,CASSLGAPSSYEQYF,TGTGCCAGCAGCTTAGGGGCACCGAGCTCCTACGAGCAGTACTTC
TRBJ2-7,TRBV2,-,-,CASSDGRGTGFYEQYF,TGTGCCAGCAGTGATGGTCGGGGAACGGGATTCTACGAGCAGTACTTC
TRBJ1-5,TRBV28,-,few,CASSLFLGGGQPQHF,TGTGCCAGCAGTTTGTTCTTAGGAGGCGGTCAGCCCCAGCATTTT
TRBJ1-5,TRBV3-1,TRBD1,-,CASSQNSPGQGHQPQHF,TGTGCCAGCAGCCAAAATAGCCCGGGACAGGGTCATCAGCCCCAGCATTTT
TRBJ1-1,TRBV29-1,-,many,CSVHPPAEAFF,TGCAGCGTACACCCCCCAGCTGAAGCTTTCTTT
TRBJ1-2,TRBV6-1,TRBD1,many,CASTDGGQGYGYTF,TGTGCCAGCACCGACGGGGGACAGGGCTATGGCTACACCTTC
TRBJ1-1,TRBV7-9,-,many,CASSLGEGAEAFF,TGTGCCAGCAGCTTGGGTGAGGGGGCTGAAGCTTTCTTT
TRBJ1-2,TRBV12-3/TRBV12-4,TRBD1,once,CASSRGTDGYTF,TGTGCCAGCAGCCGCGGGACAGATGGCTACACCTTC
TRBJ1-2,TRBV7-2,-,many,CASNAYVDIYGYTF,TGTGCCAGCAACGCATATGTCGACATCTATGGCTACACCTTC
TRBJ1-1,TRBV11-2,-,-,CASTTLKRLGNTEAFF,TGTGCCAGCACCACCCTGAAACGACTTGGGAACACTGAAGCTTTCTTT
TRBJ2-5,TRBV12-3/TRBV12-4,-,-,CASSYDGANQETQYF,TGTGCCAGCAGCTACGACGGGGCCAATCAAGAGACCCAGTACTTC
TRBJ1-1,TRBV27,-,-,CASSSPWASEAFF,TGTGCCAGCAGTAGCCCCTGGGCAAGCGAGGCTTTCTTT
TRBJ1-6,TRBV5-1,-,-,CASSRTLENSPLHF,TGCGCCAGCAGTCGGACGTTGGAGAATTCACCCCTCCACTTT
TRBJ2-7,TRBV20-1,-,many,CSALARGRATYEQYF,TGCAGTGCCCTAGCTCGAGGCAGGGCGACCTACGAGCAGTACTTC
TRBJ2-7,TRBV7-2,-,many,CASSWAVGDYEQYF,TGTGCCAGCAGCTGGGCGGTAGGGGACTACGAGCAGTACTTC
TRBJ1-1,TRBV4-3,-,few,CASSQDQAGRGAEAFF,TGCGCCAGCAGCCAAGATCAGGCCGGCAGGGGCGCTGAAGCTTTCTTT
TRBJ1-1,TRBV6-2/TRBV6-3,TRBD1,many,CASSSIPDRGHVAFF,TGTGCCAGCAGTTCAATACCCGACAGGGGACATGTAGCTTTCTTT
TRBJ2-7,TRBV11-2,-,once,CASSLPTRGQHEQYF,TGTGCCAGCAGCTTACCGACAAGAGGGCAACACGAGCAGTACTTC
TRBJ1-2,TRBV27,-,many,CASSPFGRQGGYGYTF,TGTGCCAGCAGCCCCTTCGGCCGCCAGGGTGGCTATGGCTACACCTTC
TRBJ2-5,TRBV7-9,-,many,CASSTRTDKETQYF,TGTGCCAGCAGCACCCGGACTGACAAAGAGACCCAGTACTTC
TRBJ1-2,TRBV12-3/TRBV12-4,TRBD1,-,CASSSTGKRGYTF,TGTGCCAGCAGTTCGACAGGGAAGAGAGGCTACACCTTC
TRBJ1-1,TRBV20-1,-,-,CSARYGMNTEAFF,TGCAGTGCTAGGTACGGCATGAACACTGAAGCTTTCTTT
TRBJ1-5,TRBV3-1,-,-,CASSQDPGQPQHF,TGTGCCAGCAGCCAAGATCCTGGTCAGCCCCAGCATTTT
TRBJ1-1,TRBV6-5,-,many,CASSYLGGGMNTEAFF,TGTGCCAGCAGTTACCTGGGAGGGGGGATGAACACTGAAGCTTTCTTT
TRBJ1-2,TRBV27,-,many,CASSGGNGYTF,TGTGCCAGCAGTGGGGGGAATGGCTACACCTTC
TRBJ1-2,TRBV6-5,-,-,CASSYSSGWGYTF,TGTGCCAGCAGTTACTCGTCAGGGTGGGGCTACACCTTC
TRBJ1-2,TRBV7-8,-,many,CASRPLDYGYTF,TGTGCCAGCAGACCCTTAGATTATGGCTACACCTTC